Presented here are 16 T cell receptor beta chains from one specimen sequenced in a study of long-term antiretroviral therapy in people with HIV. Sequencing used immunoSEQ v3.0 at survey level. Produced via immunoSEQ multiplex PCR; TCRdb's table is partial and in-frame only. Among fewer than 25,000 clones listed, over 80% were seen once. Material: unsorted PBMCs, obtained 1.8 years before starting antiretroviral therapy. Receptor source: a man aged 45-60 years with HIV.

This CDR3 reads CASSLLEYQETQYF. In DNA form, the CDR3 reads TGCGCCAGCAGCTTGTTGGAATACCAAGAGACCCAGTACTTC. The chain combines TRBV5-1 with TRBJ2-5; D is uncertain. V shed 1 base and J shed 0 bases, with 7 bases lying between them. CDR1 and CDR2 from the germline V gene are SGHRS and YFSETQ. There are 14 residues in the CDR3. The full variable domain, rest sourced from reference TRBV5-1 and TRBJ2-5, is KAGVTQTPRYLIKTRGQQVTLSCSPISGHRSVSWYQQTPGQGLQFLFEYFSETQRNKGNFPGRFSGRQFSNSRSEMNVSTLELGDSALYLCASSLLEYQETQYFGPGTRLLVL.

This chain uses TRBV7-2 with TRBJ2-3, with TRBD2 identical over 11 bases. J gave up 2 bases and V 2 bases, and 3 bases lay outside the gene matches. This CDR3 is 16 amino acids long. Per the germline V gene, CDR1 is SGHTA and CDR2 is FQGNSA. In DNA form, the CDR3 reads TGTGCCAGCAGCTTATTAGCGGGAGGGTTCACAGATACGCAGTATTTT. This sequence encodes CASSLLAGGFTDTQYF.

This clone was seen a few times. The chain carries TRBV11-2 and TRBJ2-7, with a tentative D call TRBD2 (6 bases). The V end lost 5 bases, the J end lost 6 bases, and 17 bases lay between the germline ends. The CDR3 totals 14 residues. In germline, CDR1 is SGHAT, CDR2 FQNNGV. The CDR3 DNA is TGTGCCAGCAGCCCGACTAGTTTCAAGTCCGAGCAGTACTTC. Translation gives CASSPTSFKSEQYF.

This chain uses TRBV18 with TRBJ1-4; D is unresolved. Germline CDR1 and CDR2: KGHSH and LQKENI. V was shortened by 6 bases and J by 8 bases, with 10 bases between the two germline ends. The CDR3 has 12 amino acids. In DNA, the CDR3 is TGTGCCAGCTCGTCCCGGGAAGAAAAACTGTTTTTT. Translated: CASSSREEKLFF.

This rearrangement joins TRBV15 to TRBJ2-1; D gene unclear. This CDR3 is built from 13 residues. Trimming removed 0 bases from V and 8 bases from J, with 8 bases in between. Germline CDR1 is LNHNV and CDR2 is YYDKDF (reference sequence). The CDR3 nucleotides are TGTGCCACCAGCAGAGATCGGGTATATGAGCAGTTCTTC. Its translation is CATSRDRVYEQFF.

This chain connects TRBV6-5 to TRBJ2-1, with D possibly being TRBD1 or TRBD2 (5 bases each). V gave up 1 base and J gave up 3 bases, with 10 bases separating them. Germline V gene data show CDR1 as MNHEY and CDR2 as SVGAGI. This CDR3 region has 15 residues. CDR3 sequence (DNA): TGTGCCAGCAGTTACTGGGACGGCCGCTACAATGAGCAGTTCTTC. Encoded protein: CASSYWDGRYNEQFF.

J is TRBJ2-7 and V is TRBV19, with 10 positions matching TRBD2. CDR3 length: 15 residues. The V gene end was trimmed by 7 bases and the J gene end by 6 bases; junction bases not matched to a gene: 12. Germline values: CDR1 LNHDA, CDR2 SQIVND (reference sequence). CDR3 bases: TGTGCCAGTATGAGGACTAGCGGCGCTTCGGGCGAGCAGTACTTC. Amino acids: CASMRTSGASGEQYF.

This clone has just a few counts. The chain joins TRBV9 to TRBJ2-7; 7 bases line up with TRBD1. CDR1 is SGDLS, CDR2 YYNGEE, per germline. Trimming took 4 bases from V and 6 from J; bases not matched to a gene: 10. This CDR3 comprises 14 residues. DNA of the CDR3: TGTGCCAGCAGCCCGACAGGGTTAACCAGCGAGCAGTACTTC. Amino acids: CASSPTGLTSEQYF.

The CDR3 nucleotides are TGCGCCAGCAGCTTGGAGGGCGACAGGTTTCTCCCGGCTAACTATGGCTACACCTTC. Translated: CASSLEGDRFLPANYGYTF. The rearrangement links TRBV5-1 to TRBJ1-2; possible D gene TRBD1, 6 bases. This CDR3 is built from 19 residues. V lost 0 bases and J 0 bases, leaving 21 bases between the germline ends. Germline V lookup: CDR1 SGHRS, CDR2 YFSETQ.

The table lists this clone with a count of one. The rearrangement joins TRBV7-9 to TRBJ1-5, with a possible D match to TRBD1 (5 bases). V gave up 5 bases and J gave up 4 bases, with 15 bases separating them. Germline values: CDR1 SEHNR, CDR2 FQNEAQ (reference sequence). The CDR3 covers 15 residues. The CDR3 loop is CASSAEGHANQPQHF. The CDR3, as DNA: TGTGCCAGCAGCGCAGAAGGACATGCGAATCAGCCCCAGCATTTT. Full variable domain (missing parts from reference TRBV7-9 and TRBJ1-5): DTGVSQNPRHKITKRGQNVTFRCDPISEHNRLYWYRQTLGQGPEFLTYFQNEAQLEKSRLLSDRFSAERPKGSFSTLEIQRTEQGDSAMYLCASSAEGHANQPQHFGDGTRLSIL.

V and J are TRBV5-5 and TRBJ2-7; 7 bases map to TRBD1. The CDR3 sequence is 16 residues long. Trimming removed 2 bases from V and 0 bases from J; junction bases left unmatched: 8. Germline V lookup: CDR1 SGHKS, CDR2 YYEKEE (reference sequence). CDR3 sequence: CASSFGTDKRSYEQYF. The CDR3 region has the DNA TGTGCCAGCAGCTTCGGGACAGACAAACGCTCCTACGAGCAGTACTTC.

The chain links TRBV5-1 to TRBJ2-5; possibly TRBD1 or TRBD2 for D (6 bases each). The germline gives CDR1 SGHRS, CDR2 YFSETQ. This CDR3 is 15 amino acids long. The V end was cut by 3 bases, the J end by 1 base, with 13 bases between. The CDR3 sequence: CASSSGAGFQETQYF. CDR3 sequence (DNA): TGCGCCAGCAGCTCAGGGGCGGGATTCCAAGAGACCCAGTACTTC.

The V call is TRBV5-1, the J call TRBJ2-3; no firm D call. CDR1 and CDR2 from the germline V gene are SGHRS and YFSETQ. This CDR3 has 16 amino acids. V was shortened by 0 bases and J by 4 bases, with 15 bases between the two germline ends. CDR3 bases: TGCGCCAGCAGCTTGGCCCCCCAGGACGGTTCAGATACGCAGTATTTT. It encodes CASSLAPQDGSDTQYF.

The chain is built from TRBV7-6 and TRBJ1-5; D is unresolved. This CDR3 comprises 13 residues. Trimming removed 0 bases from V and 5 bases from J, with 5 bases in between. The V gene's germline CDR1 is SGHVS and CDR2 FNYEAQ. The CDR3 sequence is CASSLARDQPQHF. DNA of the CDR3: TGTGCCAGCAGCTTAGCGCGGGATCAGCCCCAGCATTTT.

The chain combines TRBV11-1 with TRBJ2-7, with 8 bases matching TRBD1. Germline loops: CDR1 SGHAT, CDR2 FQDESV (reference sequence). The CDR3 is made up of 13 amino acids. After removal of 5 bases from V and 5 bases from J, the junction contained 5 bases not matched to a gene. The CDR3 is CASSLDRGHEQYF. Written as DNA, the CDR3 is TGTGCCAGCAGCCTCGACAGGGGCCACGAGCAGTACTTC.

The chain is built from TRBV27 and TRBJ1-1, with unresolved D. Per germline, CDR1 MNHEY and CDR2 SMNVEV (reference sequence). The CDR3 consists of 15 residues. Trimming shortened V by 5 bases and J by 4 bases, and 17 bases separated the two germline ends. The CDR3 protein is CASSGRPALGTEAFF. Here the CDR3 DNA reads TGTGCCAGCAGTGGGCGGCCGGCTTTGGGCACTGAAGCTTTCTTT.